This T cell receptor (beta chain) was captured by sequencing in a study of CD8 T cells in ankylosing spondylitis. Worth noting for this clonotype: Its antigen is undetermined.

The V gene's germline CDR1 is MGHDK and CDR2 SYGVNS. This CDR3 is 15 amino acids long. The V end lost 1 base, the J end lost 1 base, and 10 bases lay between the germline ends. TCR beta libraries were made by quantitative 5'-RACE with molecular barcodes. TCRdb reprocessed the 5' RACE reads via MiXCR and lists one record per CDR3 protein. The sample yields 300,000 to 350,000 distinct CDR3 sequences, 14% to 15% seen once. Study-level results: Relatively rare in peripheral blood, disease-linked clones were also CD8+. Seemingly characteristic of ankylosing spondylitis blood was a TCR beta motif consisting of 7 or 8 highly homologous variants.

Sequenced input: blood, either unsorted or a sorted T cell fraction (not recorded which). The J gene is TRBJ2-5, the V gene TRBV25-1, with D unresolved. This sequence originates from a male donor with ankylosing spondylitis or in good health (not recorded which). This CDR3 reads CASSEWAGPQETQYF. The CDR3 region has the DNA TGTGCCAGCAGTGAATGGGCCGGACCCCAAGAGACCCAGTACTTC. Combining the CDR3 with reference TRBV25-1 and TRBJ2-5 gives the whole variable domain EADIYQTPRYLVIGTGKKITLECSQTMGHDKMYWYQQDPGMELHLIHYSYGVNSTEKGDLSSESTVSRIRTEHFPLTLESARPSHTSQYLCASSEWAGPQETQYFGPGTRLLVL.